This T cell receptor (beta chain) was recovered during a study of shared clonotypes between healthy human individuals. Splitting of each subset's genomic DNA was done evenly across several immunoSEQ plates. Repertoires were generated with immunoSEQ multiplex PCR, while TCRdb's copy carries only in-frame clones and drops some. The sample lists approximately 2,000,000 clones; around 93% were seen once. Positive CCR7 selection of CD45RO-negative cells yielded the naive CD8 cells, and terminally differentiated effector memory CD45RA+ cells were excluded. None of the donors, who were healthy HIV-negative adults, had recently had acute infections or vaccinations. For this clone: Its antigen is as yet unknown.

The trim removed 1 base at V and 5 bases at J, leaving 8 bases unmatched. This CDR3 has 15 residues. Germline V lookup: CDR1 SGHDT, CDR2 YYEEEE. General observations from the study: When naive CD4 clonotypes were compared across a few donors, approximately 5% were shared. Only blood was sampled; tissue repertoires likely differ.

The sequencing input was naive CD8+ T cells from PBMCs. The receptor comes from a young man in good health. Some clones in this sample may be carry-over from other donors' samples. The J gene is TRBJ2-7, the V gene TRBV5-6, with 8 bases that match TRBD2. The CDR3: CASSLLISGSNEQYF. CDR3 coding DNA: TGTGCCAGCAGCTTGTTAATAAGCGGGAGTAACGAGCAGTACTTC.